Listed below are T cell receptor beta chains from one sample, sequenced in a study of human T cells and chemical hapten exposure. TCRdb called the RACE reads again in MiXCR, with one record for every CDR3 protein. The sample contains 180,000 or so distinct CDR3 sequences, roughly a quarter of which appear only once. The source was whole blood, collected in connection with sensitization to the hapten diphenylcyclopropenone (DPC). The origin of the receptors is a woman aged 40 to 50 with alopecia areata. Some clones in this sample may be carry-over from other donors' samples. Each CDR3 is given without its conserved first and last residue. A D gene is named only where the DNA matches it firmly.

>NA|TRBJ2-1|TRBV6-5
ASSYLGNEQF
>TRBD1|TRBJ1-5|TRBV20-1
SARQGVGQPQH
>TRBD1|TRBJ2-2|TRBV5-5
ASSRTGIGTGELF
>NA|TRBJ2-7|TRBV7-2
ASSFGWGEEQY
>TRBD1|TRBJ1-1|TRBV27
ASIRDRANTEAF
>NA|TRBJ1-2|TRBV28
ASSPGGQGSGLDGYT
>NA|TRBJ1-5|TRBV20-1
SAREGSRNNQPQH
>NA|TRBJ2-3|TRBV7-2
ASRVTDTQY
>NA|TRBJ2-1|TRBV6-6
ASSYAQSSSYNEQF
>TRBD1|TRBJ2-3|TRBV4-3
ASSQDYRSGQGTDTQY
>NA|TRBJ2-7|TRBV20-1
SASPLGTPDEQY
>NA|TRBJ2-7|TRBV7-9
ASSLNRGEQY
>NA|TRBJ2-7|TRBV6-2/TRBV6-3
ASKEGAYEQY
>TRBD1|TRBJ1-4|TRBV4-2
ASSQTGTGNEKLF
>TRBD1|TRBJ2-1|TRBV24-1
ATSDSRQGARNNEQF
>TRBD2|TRBJ2-7|TRBV7-2
ASSPPGGRSYEQY
>NA|TRBJ1-1|TRBV12-3/TRBV12-4
ASRQGLENTEAF
>NA|TRBJ1-5|TRBV5-5
ASSLLGGEGNQPQH
>NA|TRBJ2-7|TRBV7-2
ASSLEGGPSYEQY
>NA|TRBJ2-1|TRBV29-1
SVLDVTVNEQF
>NA|TRBJ2-3|TRBV6-5
ASTDYPESTDTQY
>NA|TRBJ1-4|TRBV10-3
AISEDGLGEKLF
>NA|TRBJ1-1|TRBV27
ASSPLEGGTEAF
>TRBD1|TRBJ2-7|TRBV20-1
SARPGQGSWQY
>NA|TRBJ1-1|TRBV7-9
ASSLGVDYRTEAF
>NA|TRBJ2-5|TRBV15
ATSPGQVSETQY
>TRBD2|TRBJ2-3|TRBV20-1
SARDRGGRAKADTQY
>NA|TRBJ2-1|TRBV18
ASSPPGLYNEQF
>NA|TRBJ2-5|TRBV27
ASSWMYQETQY
>TRBD1|TRBJ2-2|TRBV6-2/TRBV6-3
ASRTGGPGELF
>NA|TRBJ1-1|TRBV29-1
SVEEGQGLNTEAF
>NA|TRBJ1-3|TRBV28
ASSQPGYPAGNTIY
>NA|TRBJ1-1|TRBV6-5
ASSYSGGTEAF
>NA|TRBJ2-7|TRBV28
ASALTPTSYEQY
>TRBD1|TRBJ1-5|TRBV7-2
ASSLVAGGNQPQH
>NA|TRBJ2-3|TRBV15
ATSRAKGVPDTQY
>TRBD2|TRBJ2-3|TRBV29-1
SVEASGSPDTQY